The sequence of this T cell receptor beta chain was determined in a study of vaccination effects on CD4 cells after COVID-19. General observations from the study: Infection- and vaccine-induced clones contracted markedly late after vaccination.

Germline assignment: CDR1 LNHDA and CDR2 SQIVND (reference sequence). The CDR3 consists of 15 residues. Trimming pared 3 bases from V and 0 bases from J, leaving 11 bases between. This table comes from immunoSEQ multiplex PCR, and its TCRdb copy is limited to in-frame clones, with some not included. This table holds tens of thousands of clones, roughly 76% found once. Before sequencing, viral peptide pools were used by the ViraFEST assay to expand antigen-specific CD4+ T cells. Following a roughly 11-day culture, CD4+ T cells were purified. Each vaccine recipient was nucleocapsid antibody negative and had no prior SARS-CoV-2 infection. Wells of 1.5 million to 2 million PBMC each were grown with roughly 10 IU/ml IL-2 and around 10 ug/ml peptides. The authors replaced half the medium with IL-2 medium on days 3 and 7. To note about this clone: Its specificity is not known.

V usage is TRBV19 and J usage is TRBJ1-2; D gene ambiguous. Here the sequenced sample was CD4+ T cells from PBMCs cultured with SARS-CoV-2 spike peptides, taken before COVID-19 vaccination. The clonotype comes from a human donor who received a COVID-19 vaccine. CDR3: CASSMGSQSNYGYTF. CDR3 DNA sequence: TGTGCCAGTAGTATGGGGAGTCAGTCTAACTATGGCTACACCTTC.